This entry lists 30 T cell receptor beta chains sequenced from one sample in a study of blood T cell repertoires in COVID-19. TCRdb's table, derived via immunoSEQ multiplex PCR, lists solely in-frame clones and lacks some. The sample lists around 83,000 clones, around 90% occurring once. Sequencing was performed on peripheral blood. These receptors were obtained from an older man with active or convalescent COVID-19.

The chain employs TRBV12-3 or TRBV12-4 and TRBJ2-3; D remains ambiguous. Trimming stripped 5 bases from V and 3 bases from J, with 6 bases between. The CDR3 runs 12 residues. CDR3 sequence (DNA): TGTGCCAGCAGTCGCCAGACAGATACGCAGTATTTT. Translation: CASSRQTDTQYF.

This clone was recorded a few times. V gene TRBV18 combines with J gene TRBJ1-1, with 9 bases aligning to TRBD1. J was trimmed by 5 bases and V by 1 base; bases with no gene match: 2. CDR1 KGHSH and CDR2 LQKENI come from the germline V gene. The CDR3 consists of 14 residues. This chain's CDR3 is CASSPRTGATEAFF. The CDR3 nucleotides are TGTGCCAGCTCACCACGGACAGGGGCTACTGAAGCTTTCTTT.

The CDR3 DNA is TGTGCCTGGGCCCTTCTCTACGCGGGGGCGGGTGGCTACACCTTC. Protein sequence: CAWALLYAGAGGYTF. This chain connects TRBV30 to TRBJ1-2; possibly TRBD1 for D (6 bases). V lost 5 bases and J 7 bases, leaving 23 bases between the germline ends. The CDR3 totals 15 residues. CDR1 and CDR2 (germline): GTSNPN, SVGIG (reference sequence).

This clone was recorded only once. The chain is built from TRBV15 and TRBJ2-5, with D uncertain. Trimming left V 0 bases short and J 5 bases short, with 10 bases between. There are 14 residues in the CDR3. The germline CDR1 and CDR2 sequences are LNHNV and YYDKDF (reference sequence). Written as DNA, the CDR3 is TGTGCCACCAGCAGAGATAGAGGCCCGGAGACCCAGTACTTC. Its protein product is CATSRDRGPETQYF.

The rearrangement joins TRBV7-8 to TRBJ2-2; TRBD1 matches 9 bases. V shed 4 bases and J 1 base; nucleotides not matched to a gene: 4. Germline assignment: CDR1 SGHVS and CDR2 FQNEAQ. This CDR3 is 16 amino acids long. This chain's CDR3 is CASSSQGARNTGELFF. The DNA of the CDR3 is TGTGCCAGCAGCTCACAGGGGGCACGGAACACCGGGGAGCTGTTTTTT.

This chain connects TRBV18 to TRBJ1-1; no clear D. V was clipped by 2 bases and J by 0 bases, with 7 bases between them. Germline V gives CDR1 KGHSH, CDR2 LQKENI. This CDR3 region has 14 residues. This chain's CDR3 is CASSPSQMNTEAFF. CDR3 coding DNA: TGTGCCAGCTCACCATCACAGATGAACACTGAAGCTTTCTTT.

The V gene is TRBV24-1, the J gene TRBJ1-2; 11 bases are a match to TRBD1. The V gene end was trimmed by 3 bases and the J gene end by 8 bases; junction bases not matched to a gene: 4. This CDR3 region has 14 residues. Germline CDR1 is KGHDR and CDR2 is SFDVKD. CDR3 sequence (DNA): TGTGCCACCAGTGATCCCGGGACAGGGGGAGGCTACACCTTC. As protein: CATSDPGTGGGYTF.

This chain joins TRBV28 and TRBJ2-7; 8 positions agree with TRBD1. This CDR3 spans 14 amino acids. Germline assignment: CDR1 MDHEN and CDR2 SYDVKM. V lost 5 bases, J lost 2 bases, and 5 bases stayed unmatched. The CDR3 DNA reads TGTGCCAGCAGTGGGACAGGTGGGGCCTACGAGCAGTACGTC. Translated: CASSGTGGAYEQYV.

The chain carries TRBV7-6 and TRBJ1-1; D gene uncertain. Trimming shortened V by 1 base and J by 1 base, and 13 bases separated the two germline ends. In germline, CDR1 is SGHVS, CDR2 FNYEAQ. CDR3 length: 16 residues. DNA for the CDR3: TGTGCCAGCAGCTTAGGGCCCCTTTTAAGGAACACTGAAGCTTTCTTT. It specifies CASSLGPLLRNTEAFF.

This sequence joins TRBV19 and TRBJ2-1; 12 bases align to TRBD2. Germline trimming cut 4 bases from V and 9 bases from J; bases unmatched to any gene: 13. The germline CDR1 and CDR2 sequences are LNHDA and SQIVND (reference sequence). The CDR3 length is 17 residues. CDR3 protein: CASSTSKLAGGGSEQFF. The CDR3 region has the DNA TGTGCCAGTAGTACGTCTAAGCTAGCGGGAGGGGGGAGTGAGCAGTTCTTC.

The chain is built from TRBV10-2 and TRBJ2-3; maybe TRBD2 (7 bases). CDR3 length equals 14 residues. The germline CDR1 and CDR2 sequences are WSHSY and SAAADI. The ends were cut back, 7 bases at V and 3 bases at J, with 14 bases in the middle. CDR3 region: CASMRGGLTDTQYF. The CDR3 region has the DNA TGCGCCAGCATGAGGGGGGGGCTGACAGATACGCAGTATTTT.

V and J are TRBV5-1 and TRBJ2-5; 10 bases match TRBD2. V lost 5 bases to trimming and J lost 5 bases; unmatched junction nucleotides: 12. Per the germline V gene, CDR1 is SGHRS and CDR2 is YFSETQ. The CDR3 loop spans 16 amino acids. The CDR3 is CASSGGASGSTETQYF. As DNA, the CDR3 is TGCGCCAGCAGTGGGGGAGCTAGCGGGAGTACGGAGACCCAGTACTTC.

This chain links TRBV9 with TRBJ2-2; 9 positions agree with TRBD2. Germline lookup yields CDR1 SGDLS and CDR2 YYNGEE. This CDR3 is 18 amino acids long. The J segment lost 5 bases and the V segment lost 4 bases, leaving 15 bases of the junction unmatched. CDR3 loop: CASSPRSGGPIGTGELFF. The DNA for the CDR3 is TGTGCCAGCAGCCCGCGAAGCGGGGGGCCCATAGGGACCGGGGAGCTGTTTTTT.

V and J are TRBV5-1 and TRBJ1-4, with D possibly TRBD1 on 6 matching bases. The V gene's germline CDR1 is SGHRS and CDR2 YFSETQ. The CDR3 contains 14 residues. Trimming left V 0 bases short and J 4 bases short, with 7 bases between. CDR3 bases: TGCGCCAGCAGCTTGGGGACAGATAATGAAAAACTGTTTTTT. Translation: CASSLGTDNEKLFF.

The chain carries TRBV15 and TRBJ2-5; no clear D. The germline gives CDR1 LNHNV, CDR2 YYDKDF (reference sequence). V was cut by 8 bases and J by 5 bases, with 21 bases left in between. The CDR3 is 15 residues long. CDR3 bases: TGTGCCACCTCCGACCGTACAGTTCTATCGGAGACCCAGTACTTC. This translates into CATSDRTVLSETQYF.

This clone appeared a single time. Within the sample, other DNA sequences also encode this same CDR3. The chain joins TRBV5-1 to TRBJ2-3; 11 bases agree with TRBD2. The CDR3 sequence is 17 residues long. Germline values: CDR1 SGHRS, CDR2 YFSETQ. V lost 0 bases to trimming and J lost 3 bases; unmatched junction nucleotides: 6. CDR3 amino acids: CASSLGLAGGRTDTQYF. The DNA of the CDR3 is TGCGCCAGCAGCTTGGGGCTAGCGGGGGGCCGTACAGATACGCAGTATTTT.

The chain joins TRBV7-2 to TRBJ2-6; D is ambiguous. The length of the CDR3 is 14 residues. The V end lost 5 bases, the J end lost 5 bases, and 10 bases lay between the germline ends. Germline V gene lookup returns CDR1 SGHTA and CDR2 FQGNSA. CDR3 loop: CASSHELRANVLTF. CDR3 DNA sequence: TGTGCCAGCAGCCATGAACTCCGGGCCAACGTCCTGACTTTC.

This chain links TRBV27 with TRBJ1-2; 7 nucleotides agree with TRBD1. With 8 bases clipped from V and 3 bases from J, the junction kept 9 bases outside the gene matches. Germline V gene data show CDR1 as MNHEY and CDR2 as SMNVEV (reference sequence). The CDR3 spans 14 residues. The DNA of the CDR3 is TGTGCCAGCGCCCAACAGGGGTTGGACTATGGCTACACCTTC. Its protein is CASAQQGLDYGYTF.

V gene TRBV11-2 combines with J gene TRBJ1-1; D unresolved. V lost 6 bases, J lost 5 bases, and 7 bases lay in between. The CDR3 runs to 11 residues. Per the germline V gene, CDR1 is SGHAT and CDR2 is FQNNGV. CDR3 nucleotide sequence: TGTGCCAGCAGTTCCGTGACTGAAGCTTTCTTT. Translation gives CASSSVTEAFF.

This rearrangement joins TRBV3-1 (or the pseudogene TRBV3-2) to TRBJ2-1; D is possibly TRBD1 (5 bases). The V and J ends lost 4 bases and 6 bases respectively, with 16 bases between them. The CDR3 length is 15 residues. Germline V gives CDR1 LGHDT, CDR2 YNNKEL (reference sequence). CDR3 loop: CASSRQGTSGNEQFF. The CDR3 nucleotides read TGTGCCAGCAGCCGCCAGGGTACATCCGGCAATGAGCAGTTCTTC.

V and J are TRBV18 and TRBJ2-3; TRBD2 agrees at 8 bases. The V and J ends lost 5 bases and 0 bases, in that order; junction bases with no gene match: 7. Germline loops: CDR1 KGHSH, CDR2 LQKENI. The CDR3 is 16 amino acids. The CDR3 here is CASSEQRGSSTDTQYF. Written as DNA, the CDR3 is TGTGCCAGCTCAGAGCAGCGGGGGTCTAGCACAGATACGCAGTATTTT.

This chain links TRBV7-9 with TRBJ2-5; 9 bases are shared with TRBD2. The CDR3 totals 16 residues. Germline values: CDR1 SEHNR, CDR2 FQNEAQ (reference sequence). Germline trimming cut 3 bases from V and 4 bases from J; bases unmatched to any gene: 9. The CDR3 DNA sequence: TGTGCCAGCAGCTTTCTTGGGCTAGCGGGGTCAGAGACCCAGTACTTC. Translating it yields CASSFLGLAGSETQYF.

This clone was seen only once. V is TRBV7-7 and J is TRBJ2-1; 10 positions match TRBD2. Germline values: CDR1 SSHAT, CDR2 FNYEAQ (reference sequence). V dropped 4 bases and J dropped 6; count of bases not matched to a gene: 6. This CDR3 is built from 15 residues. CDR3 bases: TGTGCCAGCAGCTCCGGGACTAGCGCCTCCAATGAGCAGTTCTTC. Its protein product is CASSSGTSASNEQFF.

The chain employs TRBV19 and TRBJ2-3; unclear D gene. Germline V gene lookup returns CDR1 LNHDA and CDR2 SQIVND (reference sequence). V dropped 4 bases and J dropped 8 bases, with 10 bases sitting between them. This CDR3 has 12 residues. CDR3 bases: TGTGCCAGTAGTACCCAAAGAGGTACGCAGTATTTT. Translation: CASSTQRGTQYF. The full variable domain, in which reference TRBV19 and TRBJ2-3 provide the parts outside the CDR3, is DGGITQSPKYLFRKEGQNVTLSCEQNLNHDAMYWYRQDPGQGLRLIYYSQIVNDFQKGDIAEGYSVSREKKESFPLTVTSAQKNPTAFYLCASSTQRGTQYFGPGTRLTVL.

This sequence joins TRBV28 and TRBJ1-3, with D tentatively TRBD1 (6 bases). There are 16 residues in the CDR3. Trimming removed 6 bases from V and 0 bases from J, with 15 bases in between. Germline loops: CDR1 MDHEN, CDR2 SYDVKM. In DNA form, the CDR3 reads TGTGCCAGCAGGCAAAGCAGGGGATTCTCTGGAAACACCATATATTTT. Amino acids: CASRQSRGFSGNTIYF. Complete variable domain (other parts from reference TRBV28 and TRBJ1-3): DVKVTQSSRYLVKRTGEKVFLECVQDMDHENMFWYRQDPGLGLRLIYFSYDVKMKEKGDIPEGYSVSREKKERFSLILESASTNQTSMYLCASRQSRGFSGNTIYFGEGSWLTVV.

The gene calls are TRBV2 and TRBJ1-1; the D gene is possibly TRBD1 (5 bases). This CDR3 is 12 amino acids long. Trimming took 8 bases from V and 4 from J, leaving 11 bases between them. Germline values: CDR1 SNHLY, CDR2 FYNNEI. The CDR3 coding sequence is TGTGCCAGCCGGAGGGGCGGCACTGAAGCTTTCTTT. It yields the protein CASRRGGTEAFF.

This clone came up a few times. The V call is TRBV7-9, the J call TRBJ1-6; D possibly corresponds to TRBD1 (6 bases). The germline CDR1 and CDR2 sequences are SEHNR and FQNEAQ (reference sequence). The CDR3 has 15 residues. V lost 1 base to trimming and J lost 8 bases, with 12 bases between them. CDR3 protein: CASSLGGTRDSPLHF. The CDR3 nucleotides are TGTGCCAGCAGCTTAGGGGGGACACGAGATTCACCCCTCCACTTT.

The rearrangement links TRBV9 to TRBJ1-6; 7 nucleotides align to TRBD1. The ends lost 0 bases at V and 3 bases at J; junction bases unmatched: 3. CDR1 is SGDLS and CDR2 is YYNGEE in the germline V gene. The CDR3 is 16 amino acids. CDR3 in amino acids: CASSVERQGYNSPLHF. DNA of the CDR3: TGTGCCAGCAGCGTAGAAAGACAGGGCTATAATTCACCCCTCCACTTT.

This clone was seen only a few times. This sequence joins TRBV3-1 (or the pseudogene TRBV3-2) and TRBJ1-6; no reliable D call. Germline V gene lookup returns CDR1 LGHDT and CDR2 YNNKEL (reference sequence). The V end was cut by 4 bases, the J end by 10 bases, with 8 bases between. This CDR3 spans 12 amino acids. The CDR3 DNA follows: TGTGCCAGCAGCCGCAGTAAATCACCCCTCCACTTT. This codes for CASSRSKSPLHF.

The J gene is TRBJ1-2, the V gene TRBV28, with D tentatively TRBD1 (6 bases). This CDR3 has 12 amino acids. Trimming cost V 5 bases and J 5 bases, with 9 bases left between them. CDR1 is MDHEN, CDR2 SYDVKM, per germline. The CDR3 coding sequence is TGTGCCAGCAGTACAGGGAAATATGGCTACACCTTC. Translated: CASSTGKYGYTF.